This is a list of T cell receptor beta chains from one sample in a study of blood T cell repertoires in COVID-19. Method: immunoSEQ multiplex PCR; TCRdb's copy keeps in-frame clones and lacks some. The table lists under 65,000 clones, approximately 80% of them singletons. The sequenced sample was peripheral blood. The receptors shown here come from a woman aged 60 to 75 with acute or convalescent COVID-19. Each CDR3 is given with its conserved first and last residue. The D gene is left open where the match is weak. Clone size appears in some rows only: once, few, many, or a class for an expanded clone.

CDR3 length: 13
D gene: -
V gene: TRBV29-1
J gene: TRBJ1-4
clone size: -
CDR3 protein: CSVAQGRVEKLFF
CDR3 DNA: TGCAGCGTTGCGCAGGGGCGGGTTGAAAAACTGTTTTTT

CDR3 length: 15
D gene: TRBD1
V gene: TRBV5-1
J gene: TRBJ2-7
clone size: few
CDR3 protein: CASSRGTGGSYEQYF
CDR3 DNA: TGCGCCAGCAGCCGCGGGACAGGAGGCTCCTACGAGCAGTACTTC

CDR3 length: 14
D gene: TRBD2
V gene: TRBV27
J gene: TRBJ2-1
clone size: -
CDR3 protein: CASSYKLAGAPLFF
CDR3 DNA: TGTGCCAGCAGTTACAAACTAGCGGGGGCCCCACTGTTCTTC

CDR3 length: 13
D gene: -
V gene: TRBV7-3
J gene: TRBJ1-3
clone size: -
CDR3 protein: CASSLKWGATIYF
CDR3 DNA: TGTGCCAGCAGCTTAAAATGGGGAGCCACCATATATTTT

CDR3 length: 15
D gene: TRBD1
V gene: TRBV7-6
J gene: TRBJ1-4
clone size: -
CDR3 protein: CASSPGQGRGEKLFF
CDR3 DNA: TGTGCCAGCAGCCCTGGACAGGGGAGAGGAGAAAAACTGTTTTTT

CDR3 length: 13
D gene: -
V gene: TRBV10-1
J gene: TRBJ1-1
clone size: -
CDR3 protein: CASKFGLNTEAFF
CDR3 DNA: TGCGCCAGCAAGTTCGGGTTGAACACTGAAGCTTTCTTT

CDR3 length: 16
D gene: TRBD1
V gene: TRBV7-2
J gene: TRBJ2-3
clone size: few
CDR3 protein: CASSLKASQGPDTQYF
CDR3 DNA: TGTGCCAGCAGCTTAAAAGCGTCACAGGGGCCAGATACGCAGTATTTT

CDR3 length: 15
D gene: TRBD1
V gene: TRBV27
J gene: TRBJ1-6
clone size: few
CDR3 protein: CASSDRGTYNSPLHF
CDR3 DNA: TGTGCCAGCTCCGACAGGGGCACCTATAATTCACCCCTCCACTTT

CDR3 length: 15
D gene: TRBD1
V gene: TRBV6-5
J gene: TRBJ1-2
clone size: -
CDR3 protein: CASSPSTGSSYGYTF
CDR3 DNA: TGTGCCAGCAGTCCATCGACAGGGTCGAGCTATGGCTACACCTTC

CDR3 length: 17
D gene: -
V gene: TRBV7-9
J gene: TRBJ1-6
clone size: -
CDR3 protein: CASSSTHRASYNSPLHF
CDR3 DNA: TGTGCCAGCAGTTCAACTCACAGGGCCTCCTATAATTCACCCCTCCACTTT

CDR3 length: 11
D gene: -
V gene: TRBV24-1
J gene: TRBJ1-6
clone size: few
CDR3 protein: CATQGNSPLHF
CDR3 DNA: TGTGCCACGCAGGGGAATTCACCCCTCCACTTT

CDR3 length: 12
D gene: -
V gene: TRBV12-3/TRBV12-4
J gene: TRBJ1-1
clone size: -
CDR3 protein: CAGVSLNTEAFF
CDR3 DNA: TGTGCCGGAGTGAGCCTGAACACTGAAGCTTTCTTT

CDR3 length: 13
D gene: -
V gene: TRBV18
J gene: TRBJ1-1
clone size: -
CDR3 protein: CASSVQVDTEAFF
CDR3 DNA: TGTGCCAGCTCAGTACAGGTGGACACTGAAGCTTTCTTT

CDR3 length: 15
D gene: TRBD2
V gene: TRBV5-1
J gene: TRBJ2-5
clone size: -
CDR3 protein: CASSLRGGGQETQYF
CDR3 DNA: TGCGCCAGCAGCTTGCGGGGGGGCGGTCAAGAGACCCAGTACTTC

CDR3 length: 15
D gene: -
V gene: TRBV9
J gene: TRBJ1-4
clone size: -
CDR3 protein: CASSDGAGDHEKLFF
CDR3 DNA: TGTGCCAGCAGCGATGGGGCGGGGGATCACGAAAAACTGTTTTTT

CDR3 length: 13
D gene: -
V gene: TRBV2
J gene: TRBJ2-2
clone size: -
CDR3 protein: CASTSVNTGELFF
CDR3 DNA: TGTGCCAGCACATCAGTTAACACCGGGGAGCTGTTTTTT

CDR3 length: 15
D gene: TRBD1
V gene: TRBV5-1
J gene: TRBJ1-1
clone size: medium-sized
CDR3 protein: CASSQGQEMNTEAFF
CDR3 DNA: TGCGCCAGCAGCCAGGGACAGGAAATGAACACTGAAGCTTTCTTT

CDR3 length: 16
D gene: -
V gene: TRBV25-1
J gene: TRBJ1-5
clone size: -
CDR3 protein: CASSEGGAEGNQPQHF
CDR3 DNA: TGTGCCAGCAGTGAAGGAGGGGCTGAGGGCAATCAGCCCCAGCATTTT

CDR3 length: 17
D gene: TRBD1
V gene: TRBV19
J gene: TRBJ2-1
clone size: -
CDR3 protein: CASSFPQGGGARDEQFF
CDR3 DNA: TGTGCCAGTAGTTTCCCACAGGGGGGTGGCGCGCGCGATGAGCAGTTCTTC

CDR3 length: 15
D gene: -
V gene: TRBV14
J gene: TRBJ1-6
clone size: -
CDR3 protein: CASSRGGGVNSPLHF
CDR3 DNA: TGTGCCAGCAGCCGTGGGGGAGGGGTGAATTCACCCCTCCACTTT

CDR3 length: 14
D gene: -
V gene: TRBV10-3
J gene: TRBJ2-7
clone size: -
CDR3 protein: CATKVGILRDEQYF
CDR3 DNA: TGTGCCACCAAGGTGGGCATCCTCAGGGACGAGCAGTACTTC

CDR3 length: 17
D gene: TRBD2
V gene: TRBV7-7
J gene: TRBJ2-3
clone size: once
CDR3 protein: CASSPAGTSGGADTQYF
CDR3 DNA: TGTGCCAGCAGCCCGGCCGGGACTAGCGGGGGGGCAGATACGCAGTATTTT

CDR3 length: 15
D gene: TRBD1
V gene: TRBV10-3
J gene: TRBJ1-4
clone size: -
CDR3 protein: CAISESTGSSEKLFF
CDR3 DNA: TGTGCCATCAGTGAGTCGACAGGGAGTAGTGAAAAACTGTTTTTT

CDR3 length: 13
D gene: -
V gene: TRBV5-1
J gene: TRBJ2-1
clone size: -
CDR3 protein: CASSRTAGLEQFF
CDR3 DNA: TGCGCCAGCAGCCGAACGGCGGGACTCGAGCAGTTCTTC

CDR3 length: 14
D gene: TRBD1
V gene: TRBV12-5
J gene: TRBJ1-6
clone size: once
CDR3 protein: CASGLGGKNSPLHF
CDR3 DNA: TGTGCTAGTGGTTTAGGGGGCAAGAATTCACCCCTCCACTTT

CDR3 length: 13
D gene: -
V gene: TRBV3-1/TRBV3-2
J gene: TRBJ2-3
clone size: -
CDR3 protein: CASSPQNTDTQYF
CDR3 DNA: TGTGCCAGCAGCCCTCAGAACACAGATACGCAGTATTTT

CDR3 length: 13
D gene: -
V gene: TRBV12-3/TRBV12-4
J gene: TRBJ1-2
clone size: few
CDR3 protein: CASTLSGRLGYTF
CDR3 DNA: TGTGCCAGCACCTTGTCGGGGAGGTTGGGCTACACCTTC

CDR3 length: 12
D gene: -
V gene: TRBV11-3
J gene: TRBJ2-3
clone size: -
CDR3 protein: CASSTETDTQYF
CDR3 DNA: TGTGCCAGCAGCACAGAAACAGATACGCAGTATTTT

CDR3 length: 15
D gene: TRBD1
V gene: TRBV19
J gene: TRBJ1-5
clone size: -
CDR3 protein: CASTMGQGNNQPQHF
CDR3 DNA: TGTGCCAGTACCATGGGACAGGGCAACAATCAGCCCCAGCATTTT

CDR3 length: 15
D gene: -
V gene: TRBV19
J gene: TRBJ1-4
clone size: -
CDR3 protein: CASSSPRATNEKLFF
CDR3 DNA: TGTGCCAGTAGTTCCCCCCGTGCAACTAATGAAAAACTGTTTTTT

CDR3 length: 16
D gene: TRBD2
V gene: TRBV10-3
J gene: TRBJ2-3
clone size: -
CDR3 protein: CAISESGRGATDTQYF
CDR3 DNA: TGTGCCATCAGTGAGTCAGGGCGGGGGGCCACAGATACGCAGTATTTT

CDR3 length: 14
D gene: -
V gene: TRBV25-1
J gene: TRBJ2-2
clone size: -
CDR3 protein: CASTRTPNTGELFF
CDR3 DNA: TGTGCCAGCACACGGACACCGAACACCGGGGAGCTGTTTTTT

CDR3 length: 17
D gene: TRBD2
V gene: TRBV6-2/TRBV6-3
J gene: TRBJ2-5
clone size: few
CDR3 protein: CASSYSAGLAGMETQYF
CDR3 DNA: TGTGCCAGCAGTTACTCCGCCGGACTAGCGGGGATGGAGACCCAGTACTTC

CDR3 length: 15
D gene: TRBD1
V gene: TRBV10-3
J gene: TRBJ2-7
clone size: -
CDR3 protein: CAISGSGQGAGEQYF
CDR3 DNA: TGTGCCATCAGTGGGTCGGGACAGGGGGCGGGAGAGCAGTACTTC

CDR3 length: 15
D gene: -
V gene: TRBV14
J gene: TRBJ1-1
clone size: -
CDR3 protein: CASSQLSLMNTEAFF
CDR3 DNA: TGTGCCAGCAGCCAACTAAGCCTCATGAACACTGAAGCTTTCTTT

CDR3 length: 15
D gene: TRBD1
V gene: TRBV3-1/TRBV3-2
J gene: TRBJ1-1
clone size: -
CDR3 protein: CASSQFSGGGTEAFF
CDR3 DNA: TGTGCCAGCAGCCAATTTTCAGGGGGTGGCACTGAAGCTTTCTTT

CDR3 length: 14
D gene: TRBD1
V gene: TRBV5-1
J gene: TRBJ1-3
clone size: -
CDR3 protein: CASSLVQGGNTIYF
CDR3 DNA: TGCGCCAGCAGCTTGGTACAGGGGGGAAACACCATATATTTT

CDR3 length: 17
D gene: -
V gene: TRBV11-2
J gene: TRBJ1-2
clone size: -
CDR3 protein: CASSLSFGGANNYGYTF
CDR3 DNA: TGTGCCAGCAGCTTGAGCTTTGGAGGAGCAAATAACTATGGCTACACCTTC

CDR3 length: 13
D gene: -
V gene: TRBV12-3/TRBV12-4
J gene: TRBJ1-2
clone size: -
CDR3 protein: CASSWWQGNGYTF
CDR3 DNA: TGTGCCAGCAGTTGGTGGCAGGGTAATGGCTACACCTTC

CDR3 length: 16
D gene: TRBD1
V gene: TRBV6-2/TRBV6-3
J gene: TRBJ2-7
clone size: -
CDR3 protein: CASSYSRGTGKREQYF
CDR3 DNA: TGTGCCAGCAGTTACTCGAGGGGGACAGGGAAACGCGAGCAGTACTTC

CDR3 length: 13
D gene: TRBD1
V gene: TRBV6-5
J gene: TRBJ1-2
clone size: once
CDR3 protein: CASRVQGAGGYTF
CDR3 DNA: TGTGCCAGCAGGGTACAGGGGGCGGGAGGCTACACCTTC

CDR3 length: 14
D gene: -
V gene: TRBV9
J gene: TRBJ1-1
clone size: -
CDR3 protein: CASSVEQGDTEAFF
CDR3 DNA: TGTGCCAGCAGCGTAGAACAGGGCGACACTGAAGCTTTCTTT

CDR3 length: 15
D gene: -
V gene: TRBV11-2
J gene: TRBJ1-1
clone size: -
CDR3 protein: CASSLDPSMNTEAFF
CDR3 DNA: TGTGCCAGCAGCTTAGACCCAAGCATGAACACTGAAGCTTTCTTT

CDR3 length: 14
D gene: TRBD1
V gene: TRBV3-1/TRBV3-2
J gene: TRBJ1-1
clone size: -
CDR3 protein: CASNIGTANTEAFF
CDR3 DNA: TGTGCCAGCAACATCGGGACAGCGAACACTGAAGCTTTCTTT

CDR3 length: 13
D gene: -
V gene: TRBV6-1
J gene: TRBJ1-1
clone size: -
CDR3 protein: CASSEVANTEAFF
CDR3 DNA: TGTGCCAGCAGTGAGGTGGCCAACACTGAAGCTTTCTTT

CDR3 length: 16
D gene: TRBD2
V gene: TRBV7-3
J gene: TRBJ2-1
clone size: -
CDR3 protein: CASSPQGLAGSNEQFF
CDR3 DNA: TGTGCCAGCAGCCCCCAGGGACTAGCGGGGAGTAATGAGCAGTTCTTC

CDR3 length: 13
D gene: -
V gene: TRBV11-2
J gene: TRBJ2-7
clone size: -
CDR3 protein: CASSAFRVAEQYF
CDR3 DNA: TGTGCCAGCAGCGCTTTCAGGGTAGCCGAGCAGTACTTC

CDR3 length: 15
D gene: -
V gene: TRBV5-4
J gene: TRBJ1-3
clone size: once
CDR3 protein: CASSFQGGPGNTIYF
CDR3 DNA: TGTGCCAGCAGCTTTCAGGGTGGTCCCGGAAACACCATATATTTT

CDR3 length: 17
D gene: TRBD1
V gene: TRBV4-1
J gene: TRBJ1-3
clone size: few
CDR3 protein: CASSQELGQVSGNTIYF
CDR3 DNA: TGCGCCAGCAGCCAAGAACTGGGACAGGTCTCTGGAAACACCATATATTTT

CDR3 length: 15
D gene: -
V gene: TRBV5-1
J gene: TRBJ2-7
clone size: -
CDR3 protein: CASSDPLVFPYEQYF
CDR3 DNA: TGCGCCAGCAGCGACCCGCTAGTTTTCCCCTACGAGCAGTACTTC

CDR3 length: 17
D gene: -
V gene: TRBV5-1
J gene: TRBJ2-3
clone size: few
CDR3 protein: CASSRESAGAGTDTQYF
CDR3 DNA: TGCGCCAGCAGCAGGGAAAGCGCGGGGGCGGGCACAGATACGCAGTATTTT

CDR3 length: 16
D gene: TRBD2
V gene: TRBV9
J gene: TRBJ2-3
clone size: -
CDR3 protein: CASTTSGGRGTDTQYF
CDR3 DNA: TGTGCCAGCACCACTAGCGGGGGGCGGGGCACAGATACGCAGTATTTT